These 23 T cell receptor beta chains came from one sample sequenced in a study of T-cell memory formation after mild COVID-19. Each CDR3 protein gets one entry after TCRdb re-called the 5' RACE reads with MiXCR. The repertoire holds around 410,000 distinct CDR3 sequences, with about 25% as singletons. The sample consisted of PBMCs or a T cell subset sorted from them (not recorded which). The source of these receptors is an adult woman who had mild COVID-19 (a few samples of this study predate the infection). Cell type and time point are not known.

J is TRBJ2-7 and V is TRBV15; D perhaps matches TRBD1 (6 bases). Germline V gene lookup returns CDR1 LNHNV and CDR2 YYDKDF (reference sequence). This CDR3 is built from 13 residues. V lost 0 bases and J lost 3, with 6 bases in between. The DNA of the CDR3 is TGTGCCACCAGCAGAGAACAGGGCTACGAGCAGTACTTC. It translates to CATSREQGYEQYF.

The CDR3: CASSHRGGYEQYF. In nucleotides, the CDR3 is TGTGCCAGCAGCCACAGGGGGGGCTACGAGCAGTACTTC. V is TRBV3-1 and J is TRBJ2-7, with D perhaps being TRBD1 or TRBD2 (7 bases each). The CDR3 covers 13 residues. Germline CDR1 and CDR2: LGHDT and YNNKEL (reference sequence). Deletions cut 3 bases from V and 3 bases from J, with 9 bases between.

The table lists this clonotype with many counts. The rearrangement joins TRBV12-3 or TRBV12-4 to TRBJ2-7, with a weak D call TRBD2 (6 bases). CDR3 size: 13 residues. With 5 bases removed from V and 7 bases from J, the gap between germline ends came to 15 bases. The CDR3 nucleotides read TGTGCCAGCAGTCCCGGGACTTGGGGGGAGCAGTACTTC. Protein sequence: CASSPGTWGEQYF.

The chain couples TRBV7-8 to TRBJ2-1, with TRBD2 as a possible D gene (6 bases). With 5 bases removed from V and 6 bases from J, the gap between germline ends came to 17 bases. Per the germline V gene, CDR1 is SGHVS and CDR2 is FQNEAQ. This CDR3 comprises 15 residues. The CDR3 bases are TGTGCCAGCAGCCTAACAACCATCGGGGGCAATGAGCAGTTCTTC. It specifies CASSLTTIGGNEQFF.

As regards this clonotype: One end of the junction varies from germline; a read error may be responsible. The chain is built from TRBV10-3 and TRBJ1-2, with 12 bases that match TRBD1. This CDR3 region has 17 residues. Germline-derived CDR1 and CDR2 are ENHRY and SYGVKD. The CDR3 bases are TGTGCCATCAGGGGCCAGGAGGGACAGGGGGCTAATTATGGCTACACCTTC. It yields the protein CAIRGQEGQGANYGYTF.

The CDR3 protein is CASSPWTGQETQYF. CDR3 coding DNA: TGTGCCAGCAGCCCCTGGACAGGACAAGAGACCCAGTACTTC. The genes are TRBV2 and TRBJ2-5, with TRBD1 matching 7 bases. Trimming took 6 bases from V and 2 from J; bases not matched to a gene: 6. Germline loops: CDR1 SNHLY, CDR2 FYNNEI. There are 14 residues in the CDR3.

The CDR3: CASSVRLAGADTQYF. CDR3 sequence (DNA): TGTGCCAGCAGCGTGAGGCTAGCGGGGGCAGATACGCAGTATTTT. The chain carries TRBV9 and TRBJ2-3; 10 bases map to TRBD2. Germline CDR1 SGDLS, CDR2 YYNGEE. The CDR3 spans 15 residues. Trimming took 2 bases from V and 4 from J; bases not matched to a gene: 4.

This clonotype was seen a handful of times. V and J are TRBV12-3 or TRBV12-4 and TRBJ1-1; perhaps TRBD1 as D (6 bases). Trimming pared 6 bases from V and 2 bases from J, leaving 19 bases between. The CDR3 covers 16 residues. This CDR3 reads CASSHTTGKGNTEAFF. The DNA of the CDR3 is TGTGCCAGCAGCCACACCACAGGGAAAGGAAACACTGAAGCTTTCTTT.

This clonotype was counted between two and nine times. The chain uses TRBV12-3 or TRBV12-4 and TRBJ1-1; no reliable D call. The V end lost 6 bases, the J end lost 3 bases, and 11 bases lay between the germline ends. CDR3 length: 13 residues. CDR3 protein: CASSLERDTEAFF. DNA for the CDR3: TGTGCCAGCAGCCTCGAAAGAGACACTGAAGCTTTCTTT.

This chain uses TRBV5-6 with TRBJ2-7; 7 bases map to TRBD1. Germline V CDR1 and CDR2: SGHDT, YYEEEE. V lost 4 bases, J lost 0 bases, and 7 bases stayed unmatched. The CDR3 has 15 amino acids. CDR3 sequence: CASSPGQRYSYEQYF. The CDR3 DNA is TGTGCCAGCAGCCCGGGACAGAGGTACTCCTACGAGCAGTACTTC.

CDR3 in DNA: TGCGCCAGCAGCTTGAGCGGGAGGGCCGGAGATACGCAGTATTTT. It codes for CASSLSGRAGDTQYF. This sequence joins TRBV5-1 and TRBJ2-3; TRBD2 aligns across 10 bases. The CDR3 contains 15 residues. V was clipped by 1 base and J by 5 bases; unmatched bases: 4. Germline V gives CDR1 SGHRS, CDR2 YFSETQ.

V gene TRBV5-1 combines with J gene TRBJ1-5, with 7 bases fitting TRBD1. There are 15 residues in the CDR3. Germline CDR1 reads SGHRS; CDR2 reads YFSETQ. V lost 5 bases, J lost 3 bases, and 8 bases stayed unmatched. The CDR3 region has the DNA TGCGCCAGCAGGGCTGGGGACAGCAACAATCAGCCCCAGCATTTT. Amino acids: CASRAGDSNNQPQHF. Supplemented by reference TRBV5-1 and TRBJ1-5, the full variable domain reads KAGVTQTPRYLIKTRGQQVTLSCSPISGHRSVSWYQQTPGQGLQFLFEYFSETQRNKGNFPGRFSGRQFSNSRSEMNVSTLELGDSALYLCASRAGDSNNQPQHFGDGTRLSIL.

This chain joins TRBV7-9 and TRBJ2-3; the D call may be TRBD1 or TRBD2 (5 bases each). V lost 3 bases and J 2 bases, leaving 15 bases between the germline ends. The CDR3 runs 16 residues. Germline V lookup: CDR1 SEHNR, CDR2 FQNEAQ (reference sequence). The CDR3 loop reads CASSFDVGTDTDTQYF. The DNA of the CDR3 is TGTGCCAGCAGCTTCGACGTTGGGACCGACACAGATACGCAGTATTTT.

This clonotype showed up just a few times. DNA for the CDR3: TGTGCCAGCAGCGCAGGATCCGAGCAGTACTTC. Encoded protein: CASSAGSEQYF. V gene TRBV7-6 combines with J gene TRBJ2-7; D remains unclear. The CDR3 is 11 residues long. The V and J ends lost 5 bases and 6 bases respectively, with 8 bases between them. The germline CDR1 and CDR2 sequences are SGHVS and FNYEAQ.

This rearrangement joins TRBV5-1 to TRBJ2-3; 7 nucleotides agree with TRBD2. Germline values: CDR1 SGHRS, CDR2 YFSETQ. V dropped 2 bases and J dropped 2; count of bases not matched to a gene: 5. The CDR3 length is 15 residues. In DNA, the CDR3 is TGCGCCAGCAGCTTTATAGCGGGTCTCACAGATACGCAGTATTTT. Its protein is CASSFIAGLTDTQYF.

The chain is built from TRBV7-3 and TRBJ1-1; D is possibly TRBD1 (5 bases). The V gene lost 1 base and the J gene lost 5 bases, with 11 bases spanning the gap. Germline V gene sequence: CDR1 SGHTA, CDR2 FQGTGA. The CDR3 length is 14 residues. As DNA, the CDR3 is TGTGCCAGCAGCTTAAGCGAGGGACCTACTGAAGCTTTCTTT. This encodes CASSLSEGPTEAFF.

The rearrangement uses TRBV2 and TRBJ1-5; D gene ambiguous. Germline-derived CDR1 and CDR2 are SNHLY and FYNNEI. Trimming stripped 7 bases from V and 4 bases from J, with 11 bases between. This CDR3 contains 13 residues. The CDR3 DNA is TGTGCCAGCACCCGGACGGAGAATCAGCCCCAGCATTTT. Translating gives CASTRTENQPQHF. The whole variable domain, filled in from reference TRBV2 and TRBJ1-5, reads EPEVTQTPSHQVTQMGQEVILRCVPISNHLYFYWYRQILGQKVEFLVSFYNNEISEKSEIFDDQFSVERPDGSNFTLKIRSTKLEDSAMYFCASTRTENQPQHFGDGTRLSIL.

The CDR3 DNA is TGTGCCAGCAGCCTACAACAGACGAACACTGAAGCTTTCTTT. It encodes CASSLQQTNTEAFF. J is TRBJ1-1 and V is TRBV12-3 or TRBV12-4; D gene ambiguous. V lost 6 bases and J 1 base, leaving 12 bases between the germline ends. This CDR3 has 14 amino acids.

The CDR3, as DNA: TGTGCCAGCAGTTTGGCCAGGGTCACTGAAGCTTTCTTT. Encoded protein: CASSLARVTEAFF. The chain combines TRBV12-3 or TRBV12-4 with TRBJ1-1; possibly TRBD1 for D (5 bases). V shed 3 bases and J shed 4 bases, with 9 bases lying between them. The CDR3 is made up of 13 amino acids.

This clonotype appeared once. In DNA form, the CDR3 reads TGCGCCAGCAGCCAAGAGAACAGGGGATACGAGCAGTACTTC. This sequence encodes CASSQENRGYEQYF. This chain links TRBV4-1 with TRBJ2-7; 7 nucleotides align to TRBD1. With 0 bases clipped from V and 4 bases from J, the junction kept 3 bases outside the gene matches. Per germline, CDR1 MGHRA and CDR2 YSYEKL. The CDR3 has 14 residues.

This clonotype has just a few counts. The V gene is TRBV2, the J gene TRBJ2-3, with 8 bases matching TRBD2. After removal of 5 bases from V and 5 bases from J, the junction contained 12 bases not matched to a gene. Germline loops: CDR1 SNHLY, CDR2 FYNNEI. The CDR3 is 16 amino acids. As DNA, the CDR3 is TGTGCCAGCAGTCCCCCTAGCGGGTGGAGGGAAGATACGCAGTATTTT. It translates to CASSPPSGWREDTQYF.

The chain has TRBV19 and TRBJ2-1; D not certain. CDR1 and CDR2 from the germline V gene are LNHDA and SQIVND (reference sequence). Trimming took 3 bases from V and 15 from J, leaving 12 bases between them. The CDR3 extends over 11 amino acids. CDR3 nucleotides: TGTGCCAGTAGTATGGGAATCGCGCCGTTCTTC. Protein product: CASSMGIAPFF. Full variable domain (missing parts from reference TRBV19 and TRBJ2-1): DGGITQSPKYLFRKEGQNVTLSCEQNLNHDAMYWYRQDPGQGLRLIYYSQIVNDFQKGDIAEGYSVSREKKESFPLTVTSAQKNPTAFYLCASSMGIAPFFGPGTRLTVL.

This clonotype came up a few times. The rearrangement joins TRBV24-1 to TRBJ2-1; 12 positions agree with TRBD1. This CDR3 is 13 amino acids long. From germline, CDR1 is KGHDR and CDR2 SFDVKD. The junction had 6 bases not matched to a gene; V was cut back by 10 bases and J by 9 bases. For the CDR3, the DNA is TGTGCCACGGGACAGGGGGCTTTCAGTGAGCAGTTCTTC. This encodes CATGQGAFSEQFF.